The clone carrying this TCR beta chain was picked up a small number of times. Its specificity is unknown. Thawed PBMCs were FACS-sorted into unstimulated CD4+CD25+CD127- regulatory T cells, CD4+CD25- non-regulatory cells, CD4 and CD8 cells. Assay: immunoSEQ multiplex PCR; the TCRdb copy retains only in-frame clones and omits some. The sample includes roughly 250,000 clones, 80% to 85% seen only once; the top ten take 0.55% to 0.65%. The data originate from a study of Tregs in tolerant kidney transplant recipients. The study's findings and limits: The most relevant donor-specific Treg TCRbeta repertoire apparently came from expansion with activated donor B cells. The small number of patients limits these findings pending further validation.

This CDR3 contains 14 residues. CDR1 MRHNA and CDR2 SNTAGT come from the germline V gene. The V gene end was trimmed by 6 bases and the J gene end by 2 bases; junction bases not matched to a gene: 5. The TCR originated in a human donor in good health. The J gene is TRBJ2-3, the V gene TRBV6-4; 7 positions match TRBD2. The source material was CD4+ T cells from blood. The CDR3 bases are TGTGCCAGCAGCGGCGGGGGTTCCACAGATACGCAGTATTTT. Translation: CASSGGGSTDTQYF.